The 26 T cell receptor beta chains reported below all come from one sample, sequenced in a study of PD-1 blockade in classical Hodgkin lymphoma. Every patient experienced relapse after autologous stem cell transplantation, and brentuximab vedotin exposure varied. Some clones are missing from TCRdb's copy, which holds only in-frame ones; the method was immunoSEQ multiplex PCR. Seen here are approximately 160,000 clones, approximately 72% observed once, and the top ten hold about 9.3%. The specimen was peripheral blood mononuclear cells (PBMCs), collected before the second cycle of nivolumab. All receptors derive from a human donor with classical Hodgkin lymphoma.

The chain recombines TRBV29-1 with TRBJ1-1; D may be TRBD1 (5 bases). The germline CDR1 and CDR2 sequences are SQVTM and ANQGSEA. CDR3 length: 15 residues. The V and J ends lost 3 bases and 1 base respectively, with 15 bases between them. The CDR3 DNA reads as TGCAGCGTTGAGTTTGGGGCAGGCCCGAACACTGAAGCTTTCTTT. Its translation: CSVEFGAGPNTEAFF.

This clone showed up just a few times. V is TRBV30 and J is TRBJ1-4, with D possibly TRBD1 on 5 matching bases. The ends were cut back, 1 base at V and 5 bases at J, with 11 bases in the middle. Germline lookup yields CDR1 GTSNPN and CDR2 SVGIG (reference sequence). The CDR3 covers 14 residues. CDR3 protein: CAWSGVSGNEKLFF. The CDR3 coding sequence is TGTGCCTGGAGTGGGGTCTCAGGGAATGAAAAACTGTTTTTT.

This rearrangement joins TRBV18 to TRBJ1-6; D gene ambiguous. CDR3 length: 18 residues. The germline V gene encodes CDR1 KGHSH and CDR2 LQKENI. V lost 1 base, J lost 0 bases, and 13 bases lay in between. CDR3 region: CASSPRLAPVSYNSPLHF. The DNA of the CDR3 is TGTGCCAGCTCACCACGGTTAGCGCCGGTCTCCTATAATTCACCCCTCCACTTT.

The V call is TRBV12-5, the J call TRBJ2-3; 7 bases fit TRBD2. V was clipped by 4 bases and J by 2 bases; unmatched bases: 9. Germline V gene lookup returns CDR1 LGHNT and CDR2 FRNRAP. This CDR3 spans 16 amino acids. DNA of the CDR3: TGTGCTAGTGGTTGGACCCCTAGCGGACCCACAGATACGCAGTATTTT. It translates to CASGWTPSGPTDTQYF. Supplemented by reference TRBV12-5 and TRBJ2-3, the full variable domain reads DARVTQTPRHKVTEMGQEVTMRCQPILGHNTVFWYRQTMMQGLELLAYFRNRAPLDDSGMPKDRFSAEMPDATLATLKIQPSEPRDSAVYFCASGWTPSGPTDTQYFGPGTRLTVL.

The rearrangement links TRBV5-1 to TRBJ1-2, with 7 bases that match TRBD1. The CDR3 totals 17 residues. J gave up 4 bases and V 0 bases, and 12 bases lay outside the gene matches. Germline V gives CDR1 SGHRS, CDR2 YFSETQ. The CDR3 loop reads CASSLGISWDSPYGYTF. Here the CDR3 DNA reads TGCGCCAGCAGCTTGGGAATCTCCTGGGACAGCCCCTATGGCTACACCTTC.

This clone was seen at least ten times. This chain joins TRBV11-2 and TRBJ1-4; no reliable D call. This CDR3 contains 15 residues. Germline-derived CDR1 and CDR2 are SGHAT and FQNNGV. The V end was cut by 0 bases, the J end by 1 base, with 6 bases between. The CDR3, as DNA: TGTGCCAGCAGCTTAGATCGGGGAACTAATGAAAAACTGTTTTTT. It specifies CASSLDRGTNEKLFF.

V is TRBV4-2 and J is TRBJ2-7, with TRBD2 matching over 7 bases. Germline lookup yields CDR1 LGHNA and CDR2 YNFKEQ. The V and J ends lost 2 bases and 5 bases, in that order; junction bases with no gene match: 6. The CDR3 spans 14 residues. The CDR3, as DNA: TGTGCCAGCAGCCAAAGCCACGGGGGGAACGAGCAGTACTTC. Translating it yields CASSQSHGGNEQYF.

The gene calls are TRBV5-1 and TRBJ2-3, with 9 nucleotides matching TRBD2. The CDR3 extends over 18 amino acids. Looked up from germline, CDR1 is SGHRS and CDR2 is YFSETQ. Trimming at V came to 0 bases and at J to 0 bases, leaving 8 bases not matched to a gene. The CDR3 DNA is TGCGCCAGCAGCTTGGAGCTAGCGGGGTTGTCTAGCACAGATACGCAGTATTTT. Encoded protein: CASSLELAGLSSTDTQYF.

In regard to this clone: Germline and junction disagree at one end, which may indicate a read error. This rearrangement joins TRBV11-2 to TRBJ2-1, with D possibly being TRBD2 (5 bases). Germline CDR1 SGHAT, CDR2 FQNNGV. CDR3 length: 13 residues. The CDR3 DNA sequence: TGTGCCAGCAGCCTAGAACGGGGATATGAGCAGTTCTTC. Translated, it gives CASSLERGYEQFF.

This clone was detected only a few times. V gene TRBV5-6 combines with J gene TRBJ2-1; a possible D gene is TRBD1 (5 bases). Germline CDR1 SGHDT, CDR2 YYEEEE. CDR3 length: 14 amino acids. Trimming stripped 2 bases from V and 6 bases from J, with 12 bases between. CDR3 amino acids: CASSLGVGLNEQFF. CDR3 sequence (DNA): TGTGCCAGCAGCTTAGGGGTAGGTCTCAATGAGCAGTTCTTC.

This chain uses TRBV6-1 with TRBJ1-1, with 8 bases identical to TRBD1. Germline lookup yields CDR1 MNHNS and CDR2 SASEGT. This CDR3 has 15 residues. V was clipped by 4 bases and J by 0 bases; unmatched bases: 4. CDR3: CASSAYRGMNTEAFF. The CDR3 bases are TGTGCCAGCAGTGCCTACAGGGGGATGAACACTGAAGCTTTCTTT.

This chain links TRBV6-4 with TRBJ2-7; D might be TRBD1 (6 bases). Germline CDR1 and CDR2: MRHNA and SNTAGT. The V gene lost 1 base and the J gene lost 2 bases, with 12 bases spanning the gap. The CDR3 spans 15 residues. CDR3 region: CASSDWDIRAYEQYF. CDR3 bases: TGTGCCAGCAGTGACTGGGACATTCGAGCCTACGAGCAGTACTTC.

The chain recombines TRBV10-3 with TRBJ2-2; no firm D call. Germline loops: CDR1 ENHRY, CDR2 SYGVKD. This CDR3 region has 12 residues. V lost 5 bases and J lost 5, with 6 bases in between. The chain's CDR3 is CAISPWTGELFF. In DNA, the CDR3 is TGTGCCATCAGTCCCTGGACCGGGGAGCTGTTTTTT.

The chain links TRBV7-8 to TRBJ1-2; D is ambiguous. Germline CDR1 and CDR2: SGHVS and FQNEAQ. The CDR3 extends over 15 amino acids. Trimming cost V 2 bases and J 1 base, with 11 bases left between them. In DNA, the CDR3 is TGTGCCAGCAGCTTAAAACCCACAATTAACTATGGCTACACCTTC. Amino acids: CASSLKPTINYGYTF.

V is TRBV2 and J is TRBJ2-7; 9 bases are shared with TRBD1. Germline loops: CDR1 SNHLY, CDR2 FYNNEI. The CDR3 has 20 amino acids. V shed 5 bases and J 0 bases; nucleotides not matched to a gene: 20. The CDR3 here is CASSPLRRTGVLGASYEQYF. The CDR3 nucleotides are TGTGCCAGCAGTCCCCTCCGTAGGACAGGGGTGCTAGGAGCCTCCTACGAGCAGTACTTC.

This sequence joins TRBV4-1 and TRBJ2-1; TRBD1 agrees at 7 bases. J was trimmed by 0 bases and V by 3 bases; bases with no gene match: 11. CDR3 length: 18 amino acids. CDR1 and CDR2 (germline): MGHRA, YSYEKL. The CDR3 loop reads CASSQRFLGGDSYNEQFF. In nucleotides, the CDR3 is TGCGCCAGCAGCCAGAGGTTCCTAGGGGGCGACTCCTACAATGAGCAGTTCTTC.

The CDR3 protein is CASSKEAGSSTDTQYF. The DNA of the CDR3 is TGTGCCAGCAGCAAAGAGGCCGGGAGTTCCACAGATACGCAGTATTTT. V gene TRBV21-1 combines with J gene TRBJ2-3; TRBD2 is taken as the D call from the table, unchecked against the DNA. TRBV21-1 is flagged as a pseudogene. The CDR3 is 16 residues long.

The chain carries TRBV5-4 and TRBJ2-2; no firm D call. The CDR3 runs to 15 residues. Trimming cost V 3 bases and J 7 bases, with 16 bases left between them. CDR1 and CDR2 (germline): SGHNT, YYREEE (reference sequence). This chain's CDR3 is CASSSPVVRGGELFF. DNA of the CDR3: TGTGCCAGCAGCTCCCCTGTGGTACGTGGCGGGGAGCTGTTTTTT.

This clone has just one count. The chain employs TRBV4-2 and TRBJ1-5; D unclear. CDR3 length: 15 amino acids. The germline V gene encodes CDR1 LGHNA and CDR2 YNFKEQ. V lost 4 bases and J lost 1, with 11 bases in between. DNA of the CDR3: TGTGCCAGCAGCCCTGGGCCCCGGAGCAATCAGCCCCAGCATTTT. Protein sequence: CASSPGPRSNQPQHF.

CDR3 protein: CASSRGGQDYNEQFF. Here the CDR3 DNA reads TGCGCCAGCAGCCGGGGGGGACAGGACTACAATGAGCAGTTCTTC. V gene TRBV5-1 combines with J gene TRBJ2-1; D tentatively fits TRBD1 or TRBD2 (8 bases each). The germline V gene encodes CDR1 SGHRS and CDR2 YFSETQ. The CDR3 has 15 residues. The V and J ends lost 4 bases and 3 bases respectively, with 14 bases between them.

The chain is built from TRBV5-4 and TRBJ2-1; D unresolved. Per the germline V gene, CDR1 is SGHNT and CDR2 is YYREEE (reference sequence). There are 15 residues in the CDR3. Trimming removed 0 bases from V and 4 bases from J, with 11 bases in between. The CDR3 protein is CASSLALMGYNEQFF. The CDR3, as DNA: TGTGCCAGCAGCTTGGCCTTAATGGGGTACAATGAGCAGTTCTTC. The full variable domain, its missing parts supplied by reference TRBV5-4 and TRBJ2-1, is ETGVTQSPTHLIKTRGQQVTLRCSSQSGHNTVSWYQQALGQGPQFIFQYYREEENGRGNFPPRFSGLQFPNYSSELNVNALELDDSALYLCASSLALMGYNEQFFGPGTRLTVL.

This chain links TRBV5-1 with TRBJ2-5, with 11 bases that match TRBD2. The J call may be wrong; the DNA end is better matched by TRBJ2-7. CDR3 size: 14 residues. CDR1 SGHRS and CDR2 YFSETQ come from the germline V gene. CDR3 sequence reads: CASSSSGGSYEQYF. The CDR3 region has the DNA TGCGCCAGCAGCTCTAGCGGGGGGTCCTACGAGCAGTACTTC.

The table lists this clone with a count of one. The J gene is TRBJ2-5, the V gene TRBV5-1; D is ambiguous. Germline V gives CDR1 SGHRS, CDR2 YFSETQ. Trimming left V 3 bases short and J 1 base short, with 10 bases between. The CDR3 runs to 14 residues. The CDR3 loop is CASSYTAGQETQYF. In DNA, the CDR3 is TGCGCCAGCAGCTATACAGCCGGCCAAGAGACCCAGTACTTC.

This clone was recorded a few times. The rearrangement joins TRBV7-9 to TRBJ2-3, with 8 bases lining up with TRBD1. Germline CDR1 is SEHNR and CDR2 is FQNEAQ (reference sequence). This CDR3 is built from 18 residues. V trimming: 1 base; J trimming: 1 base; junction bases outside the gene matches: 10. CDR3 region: CASSLGSGLGQGTDTQYF. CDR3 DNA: TGTGCCAGCAGCTTAGGCTCGGGTTTGGGACAGGGCACAGATACGCAGTATTTT.

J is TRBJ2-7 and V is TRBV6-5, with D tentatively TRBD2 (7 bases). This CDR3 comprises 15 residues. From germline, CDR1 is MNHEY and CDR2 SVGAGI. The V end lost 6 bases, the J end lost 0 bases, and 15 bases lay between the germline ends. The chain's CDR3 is CASSRRGQPSYEQYF. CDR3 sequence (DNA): TGTGCCAGCAGCAGGCGGGGGCAACCCTCCTACGAGCAGTACTTC.

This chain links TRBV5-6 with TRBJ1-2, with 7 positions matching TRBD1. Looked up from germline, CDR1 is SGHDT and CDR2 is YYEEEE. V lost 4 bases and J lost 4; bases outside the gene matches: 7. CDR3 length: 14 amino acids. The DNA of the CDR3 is TGTGCCAGCAGCCGCCGGGACAGCCCCTATGGCTACACCTTC. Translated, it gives CASSRRDSPYGYTF.